A selection of T cell receptor beta chains follows, all from one sample in a study of tumor-infiltrating lymphocytes in primary liver carcinoma. Using its own MiXCR run on the multiplex PCR reads, TCRdb lists one record per CDR3 protein. The sample shows almost 55,000 distinct CDR3 sequences, over 65% of them seen only once. What was sequenced was liver tumor tissue from sampling region 2. These receptors were collected from a middle-aged man with primary liver carcinoma and hepatitis B virus infection. The CDR3 runs from the conserved cysteine through the conserved F or W. Fields, in order: clone size, D gene, J gene, V gene, CDR3 DNA, CDR3 protein. The D gene is left open where the match is weak. The size of a clone is reported for some rows only, either as once, few or many, or as a class for expanded clones.

.	.	TRBJ2-7	TRBV11-2	TGTACCATCAGCTTAAGTGAGCTAGCGTCGCAGTATTTC	CTISLSELASQYF
.	.	TRBJ2-7	TRBV11-2	TGTGCCAGGAGCTCAACCCGGGGGATAAGATACGAGCGGTACTTC	CARSSTRGIRYERYF
.	.	TRBJ1-5	TRBV11-3	TGTGCCGGCAGCTTAGGGGCCGTGGGCGGCAATCAGCCCCAGCATTTT	CAGSLGAVGGNQPQHF
.	TRBD2	TRBJ2-1	TRBV7-3	TGTGCCAGCAGCCTCGTCGGGGGGGGTGAGTCCAGTGAGCAGTTCTTC	CASSLVGGGESSEQFF
many	.	TRBJ2-3	TRBV5-4	TGTGCCAGCAGCTTGAACGCTCCAACGGGGGACACAGATACGCAGTATTTT	CASSLNAPTGDTDTQYF
.	.	TRBJ1-2	TRBV5-4	TGTGCCAGCAGCTTGGAGGCAGAGCGTGGTGGTTACACCTTC	CASSLEAERGGYTF
.	TRBD2	TRBJ2-5	TRBV24-1	TGTGTCACCAGTGAAGGGACTAACCTTCGAGAAACCCAGTACTTC	CVTSEGTNLRETQYF
many	.	TRBJ2-7	TRBV28	TGTGCCAGCAGTTTATCGGACGGCCGCGAGCAGTACTTC	CASSLSDGREQYF
.	TRBD2	TRBJ2-7	TRBV12-3/TRBV12-4	TGTGTCAGCAGGAGTACTAGCGGCTCCTACGAGCAAAACTTC	CVSRSTSGSYEQNF
once	TRBD1	TRBJ1-2	TRBV12-3/TRBV12-4	TGTGCCAGCAACCTTGACGGGACAGCCCTCTTTGGCTACACGTTC	CASNLDGTALFGYTF
.	.	TRBJ1-5	TRBV4-1	TGCGCCAGCAGTTTACGCCAGGCTATAGGGCATCAGCCCCAGCATTTT	CASSLRQAIGHQPQHF
.	.	TRBJ2-7	TRBV12-3/TRBV12-4	TGTGCCAGCCACGGCAGGGCTTACGAGAAGTACTTC	CASHGRAYEKYF
.	.	TRBJ2-1	TRBV2	TGTGCCAGGAGTGAAAAGGGGGGCGATCCCTCCTACGATGAGCAGTTCTTC	CARSEKGGDPSYDEQFF
medium-sized	.	TRBJ2-3	TRBV11-2	TGTGCCAGCAGCTTAGATTCGCGCGATACGCAGTATTTT	CASSLDSRDTQYF
once	TRBD2	TRBJ2-1	TRBV11-2	TGTGCCAGCAGCTCGCGCCCCAGCGGGAGGATCTATGGGCTATTCTTC	CASSSRPSGRIYGLFF
.	TRBD1	TRBJ1-4	TRBV6-5	TGTTCCAGCAGTAACACAGGGGGCGGTGAAAAACTGTTTTTT	CSSSNTGGGEKLFF
.	.	TRBJ2-7	TRBV11-1	TGTGTCAGCAGCTCCTACGGACAGTTCTCCTACGAGCAGTACTTC	CVSSSYGQFSYEQYF
.	TRBD2	TRBJ2-7	TRBV6-1	TGTGCCATCACTGAATCTCGGGAGGGGCAGTACTTC	CAITESREGQYF
.	.	TRBJ1-5	TRBV4-1	TGCGCCAGCAGCCGGGGGGCAGGGGATCAACCCCAGCATTTT	CASSRGAGDQPQHF
.	TRBD1	TRBJ2-1	TRBV7-8	TGTGCCAGCATGGGACAGGGTAGTGATGAGCAGTTCTTC	CASMGQGSDEQFF
.	.	TRBJ1-1	TRBV7-8	TGTGCCAGCAGCTTAGGGGGGAGGGTGAACACTGAAGTTGTCTTT	CASSLGGRVNTEVVF
many	.	TRBJ2-5	TRBV7-8	TGTGCCAGCAGCTTACGGAGGGCCCAAGAGACCCAGTACTTC	CASSLRRAQETQYF
.	.	TRBJ2-4	TRBV4-1	TGCGCCAGCAGCCCGGGGAAACTAACAGCCAAAAACATTCAGTACTTC	CASSPGKLTAKNIQYF
.	.	TRBJ2-7	TRBV18	TGTGCCAGCCCACCGAAGAATAGCGGTAACTCCTACGAGCAGTACTTC	CASPPKNSGNSYEQYF
once	.	TRBJ2-2	TRBV6-6	TGTGACAGCAGTTACGATGCGGTCGAGACCGGGGAGCTGTTTTTT	CDSSYDAVETGELFF
.	.	TRBJ1-6	TRBV7-8	TGTGCCTGCAGCTTAGGTCGACAAGAGAATAATTCACCCCTCCACTTT	CACSLGRQENNSPLHF
.	TRBD2	TRBJ2-2	TRBV11-2	TGTGCCTGCAGTTTAGTGGCGCTAGCGGGAACCAGGGAGCTGTTTTTT	CACSLVALAGTRELFF
.	.	TRBJ2-7	TRBV4-1	TGCGCCAGCAGCTTAGTGAGTACGGGAGTCGGTTACAAGCAGTACTTC	CASSLVSTGVGYKQYF
many	TRBD1	TRBJ2-1	TRBV14	TGTGCCAGCAGTCCCGGGACAGGGGGTTACAATGAGCAGTTCTTC	CASSPGTGGYNEQFF
.	.	TRBJ1-2	TRBV5-5	TGTGCCAGCAGCTTGGACTTCCCGTCCCGTGGCTACACCTTC	CASSLDFPSRGYTF
.	.	TRBJ1-1	TRBV11-2	TGTGCCAGCAGACAGAACACTGAAGCTTTCTTT	CASRQNTEAFF